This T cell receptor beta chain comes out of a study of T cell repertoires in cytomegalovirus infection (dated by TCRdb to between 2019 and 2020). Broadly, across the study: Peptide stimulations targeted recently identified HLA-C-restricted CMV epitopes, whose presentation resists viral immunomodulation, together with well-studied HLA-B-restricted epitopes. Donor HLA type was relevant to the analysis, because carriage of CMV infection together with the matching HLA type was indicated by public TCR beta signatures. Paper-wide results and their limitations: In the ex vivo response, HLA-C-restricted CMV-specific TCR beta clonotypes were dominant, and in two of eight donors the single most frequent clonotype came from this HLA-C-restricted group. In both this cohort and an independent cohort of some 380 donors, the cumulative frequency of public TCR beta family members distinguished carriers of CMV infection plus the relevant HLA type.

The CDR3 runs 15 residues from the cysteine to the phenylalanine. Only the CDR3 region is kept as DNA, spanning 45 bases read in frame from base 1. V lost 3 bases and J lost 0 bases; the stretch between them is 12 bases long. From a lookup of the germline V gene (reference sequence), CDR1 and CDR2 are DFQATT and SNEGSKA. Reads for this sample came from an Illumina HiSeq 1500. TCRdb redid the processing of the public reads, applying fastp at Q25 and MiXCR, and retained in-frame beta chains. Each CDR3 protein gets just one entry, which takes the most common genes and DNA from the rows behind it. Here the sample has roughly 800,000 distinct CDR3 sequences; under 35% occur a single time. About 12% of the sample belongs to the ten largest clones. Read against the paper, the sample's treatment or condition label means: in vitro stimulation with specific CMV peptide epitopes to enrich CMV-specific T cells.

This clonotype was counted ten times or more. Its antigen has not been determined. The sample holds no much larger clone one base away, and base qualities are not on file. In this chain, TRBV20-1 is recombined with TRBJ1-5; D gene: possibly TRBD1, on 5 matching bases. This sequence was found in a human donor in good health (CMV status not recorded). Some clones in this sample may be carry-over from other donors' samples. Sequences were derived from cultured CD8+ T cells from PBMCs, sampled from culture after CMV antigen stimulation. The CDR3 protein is CSASGGTYSNQPQHF. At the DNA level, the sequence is TGCAGTGCTAGTGGGGGGACTTATAGCAATCAGCCCCAGCATTTT.